These T cell receptor beta chains were read from a single sample in a study of blood T cell repertoires in COVID-19. Here immunoSEQ multiplex PCR was the method, and the copy in TCRdb shows in-frame clones only, minus some. Here the sample spans 150,000 to 200,000 clones, about 81% being singletons. The specimen was peripheral blood. All receptors derive from an older woman with COVID-19, enrolled during active disease. Each CDR3 is given with its conserved first and last residue. The order of the fields is clone size, J gene, D gene, V gene, CDR3 protein, CDR3 DNA. The D gene is left open where the match is weak. For some rows the clone size is stated as once, few or many, or as a class when expanded; others skip it.

size: .
J: TRBJ2-1
D: TRBD1
V: TRBV19
CDR3: CASSFTGVNEQFF
DNA: TGTGCCAGTAGTTTTACAGGGGTCAATGAGCAGTTCTTC

size: .
J: TRBJ2-3
D: TRBD2
V: TRBV28
CDR3: CASTLPTSGRSDTQYF
DNA: TGTGCCAGCACCCTCCCGACTAGCGGGAGATCAGATACGCAGTATTTT

size: .
J: TRBJ2-2
D: TRBD1
V: TRBV9
CDR3: CASSVSSGAGGTGELFF
DNA: TGTGCCAGCAGCGTTAGTAGTGGGGCAGGGGGCACCGGGGAGCTGTTTTTT

size: .
J: TRBJ2-5
D: .
V: TRBV9
CDR3: CASSPGRDVTQYF
DNA: TGTGCCAGCAGCCCCGGGAGAGATGTAACCCAGTACTTC

size: .
J: TRBJ1-3
D: .
V: TRBV5-1
CDR3: CASSLATGNSGNTIYF
DNA: TGCGCCAGCAGCTTGGCTACAGGAAACTCTGGAAACACCATATATTTT

size: .
J: TRBJ2-3
D: .
V: TRBV2
CDR3: CASRSGSGPSGTDTQYF
DNA: TGTGCCAGCAGATCAGGGTCAGGCCCCTCAGGGACAGATACGCAGTATTTT

size: once
J: TRBJ2-1
D: TRBD2
V: TRBV7-7
CDR3: CASSLEGGTSGYNEQFF
DNA: TGTGCTAGCAGCTTAGAGGGCGGGACTAGCGGTTACAATGAGCAGTTCTTC

size: .
J: TRBJ2-2
D: TRBD1
V: TRBV7-3
CDR3: CASSLRPQGPGELFF
DNA: TGTGCCAGCAGCTTAAGGCCACAGGGGCCCGGGGAGCTGTTTTTT

size: .
J: TRBJ2-1
D: TRBD2
V: TRBV7-2
CDR3: CASSFGPAGGDNEQFF
DNA: TGTGCCAGCAGCTTTGGTCCAGCGGGAGGGGACAATGAGCAGTTCTTC

size: .
J: TRBJ1-2
D: TRBD1
V: TRBV19
CDR3: CASRPLQGAGGYTF
DNA: TGTGCCAGTAGACCATTACAGGGGGCAGGAGGCTACACCTTC

size: .
J: TRBJ1-1
D: .
V: TRBV5-1
CDR3: CASSLVTGNTEAFF
DNA: TGCGCCAGCAGCTTGGTTACGGGTAACACTGAAGCTTTCTTT

size: .
J: TRBJ1-2
D: .
V: TRBV12-3/TRBV12-4
CDR3: CASSLLLVDRYTF
DNA: TGTGCCAGCAGTTTGCTCCTCGTCGACAGATACACCTTC

size: .
J: TRBJ1-6
D: TRBD1
V: TRBV11-2
CDR3: CASSVEGQSYNSPLHF
DNA: TGTGCCAGCAGCGTAGAGGGACAGTCGTACAACTCACCCCTCCACTTT

size: .
J: TRBJ1-1
D: .
V: TRBV6-5
CDR3: CASRREEGINTEAFF
DNA: TGTGCCAGCAGAAGGGAGGAGGGTATTAACACTGAAGCTTTCTTT

size: .
J: TRBJ2-2
D: .
V: TRBV5-4
CDR3: CASSPIQGTSGGELFF
DNA: TGTGCCAGCAGCCCCATCCAGGGGACGTCTGGAGGGGAGCTGTTTTTT

size: .
J: TRBJ2-7
D: .
V: TRBV5-8
CDR3: CASSPRRAVYEQYF
DNA: TGTGCCAGCAGCCCACGCAGGGCGGTCTACGAGCAGTACTTC

size: .
J: TRBJ2-7
D: TRBD1
V: TRBV4-1
CDR3: CASSQDMSTGNSYEQYF
DNA: TGCGCCAGCAGCCAAGATATGTCGACAGGGAATTCCTACGAGCAGTACTTC

size: .
J: TRBJ1-1
D: TRBD1
V: TRBV29-1
CDR3: CSFQQGAFTEAFF
DNA: TGCAGCTTCCAACAGGGGGCGTTCACTGAAGCTTTCTTT

size: .
J: TRBJ1-4
D: TRBD1
V: TRBV11-2
CDR3: CASSSRDRGEKLFF
DNA: TGTGCCAGCAGCTCCCGGGACAGGGGCGAAAAACTGTTTTTT

size: few
J: TRBJ1-5
D: .
V: TRBV28
CDR3: CASSFAGGGSNQPQHF
DNA: TGTGCCAGCAGTTTTGCTGGTGGAGGGTCTAATCAGCCCCAGCATTTT

size: few
J: TRBJ1-5
D: .
V: TRBV19
CDR3: CASSIFGDREPQHF
DNA: TGTGCCAGTAGTATATTCGGGGATAGGGAGCCCCAGCATTTT

size: .
J: TRBJ1-1
D: .
V: TRBV6-2/TRBV6-3
CDR3: CASSPRDIGEAFF
DNA: TGTGCCAGCAGTCCCCGGGACATTGGTGAAGCTTTCTTT

size: .
J: TRBJ1-6
D: TRBD1
V: TRBV6-5
CDR3: CASSYRTGSYNSPLHF
DNA: TGTGCCAGCAGTTACCGGACAGGCTCCTATAATTCACCCCTCCACTTT

size: .
J: TRBJ1-6
D: TRBD1
V: TRBV7-9
CDR3: CASSRTGFPPLHF
DNA: TGTGCCAGCAGCAGGACAGGGTTTCCACCCCTCCACTTT

size: .
J: TRBJ1-1
D: .
V: TRBV7-9
CDR3: CASSSSRGSTEAFF
DNA: TGTGCCAGCAGTAGTTCGAGAGGGAGCACTGAAGCTTTCTTT

size: .
J: TRBJ2-1
D: .
V: TRBV19
CDR3: CASSILLESNEQFF
DNA: TGTGCCAGTAGTATTCTACTAGAATCCAATGAGCAGTTCTTC

size: .
J: TRBJ1-2
D: .
V: TRBV4-1
CDR3: CASSQGTYDYGYTF
DNA: TGCGCCAGCAGCCAGGGGACTTACGACTATGGCTACACCTTC

size: .
J: TRBJ2-5
D: TRBD2
V: TRBV11-1
CDR3: CASSSGGAGVGIPYF
DNA: TGTGCCAGCAGCTCCGGAGGTGCGGGGGTGGGAATACCGTACTTC

size: .
J: TRBJ2-1
D: TRBD1
V: TRBV6-5
CDR3: CASSNNRGLQFF
DNA: TGTGCCAGCAGTAATAACAGGGGGTTGCAGTTCTTC

size: .
J: TRBJ2-5
D: .
V: TRBV5-5
CDR3: CASSLGVGEHETQYF
DNA: TGTGCCAGCAGCTTGGGAGTGGGAGAACACGAGACCCAGTACTTC

size: .
J: TRBJ2-7
D: .
V: TRBV2
CDR3: CASSFTPGEQYF
DNA: TGTGCCAGCAGTTTTACCCCCGGGGAGCAGTACTTC

size: .
J: TRBJ1-2
D: .
V: TRBV2
CDR3: CASSEFSRTVNNYGYTF
DNA: TGTGCCAGCAGTGAATTTTCCCGGACAGTGAATAACTATGGCTACACCTTC

size: .
J: TRBJ1-5
D: .
V: TRBV9
CDR3: CASGGLSNQPQHF
DNA: TGTGCCAGCGGAGGGTTAAGCAATCAGCCCCAGCATTTT

size: .
J: TRBJ2-7
D: .
V: TRBV28
CDR3: CASSPGRDEQYF
DNA: TGTGCCAGCAGCCCCGGCAGGGACGAGCAGTACTTC

size: .
J: TRBJ2-3
D: .
V: TRBV7-2
CDR3: CASSFGQSDTQYF
DNA: TGTGCCAGCAGCTTCGGACAGTCAGATACGCAGTATTTT

size: .
J: TRBJ2-1
D: .
V: TRBV5-4
CDR3: CASSLGRGEYNEQFF
DNA: TGTGCCAGCAGCTTGGGCAGGGGGGAATACAATGAGCAGTTCTTC

size: .
J: TRBJ2-1
D: TRBD1
V: TRBV7-9
CDR3: CASSDHRGRTYNEQFF
DNA: TGTGCCAGCAGCGATCACAGGGGGCGTACTTACAATGAGCAGTTCTTC

size: .
J: TRBJ1-1
D: .
V: TRBV19
CDR3: CASSPGPSTTGKAFF
DNA: TGTGCCAGTAGCCCTGGACCGTCGACGACCGGGAAAGCTTTCTTT

size: .
J: TRBJ2-7
D: .
V: TRBV30
CDR3: CAWRPGLTYEQYF
DNA: TGTGCCTGGAGGCCGGGACTTACCTACGAGCAGTACTTC

size: .
J: TRBJ2-6
D: .
V: TRBV3-1/TRBV3-2
CDR3: CASSQVVLPSGANVLTF
DNA: TGTGCCAGCAGCCAAGTAGTCTTGCCCTCTGGGGCCAACGTCCTGACTTTC

size: .
J: TRBJ2-7
D: .
V: TRBV20-1
CDR3: CSAQFQNEQYF
DNA: TGCAGTGCCCAGTTCCAAAACGAGCAGTACTTC

size: once
J: TRBJ2-7
D: .
V: TRBV13
CDR3: CASSEGRGIRREQYF
DNA: TGTGCCAGCAGCGAAGGGAGAGGGATCCGGCGCGAGCAGTACTTC

size: .
J: TRBJ2-7
D: .
V: TRBV15
CDR3: CATSSSEQYF
DNA: TGTGCCACCAGCTCCTCCGAGCAGTACTTC

size: .
J: TRBJ2-1
D: TRBD1
V: TRBV3-1/TRBV3-2
CDR3: CASSDRGQDPLYSNEQFF
DNA: TGTGCCAGCAGCGATCGGGGACAGGACCCCTTATACTCCAATGAGCAGTTCTTC

size: .
J: TRBJ1-1
D: .
V: TRBV28
CDR3: CASSLWDTLNTEAFF
DNA: TGTGCCAGCAGTTTATGGGACACCTTGAACACTGAAGCTTTCTTT

size: .
J: TRBJ2-1
D: TRBD1
V: TRBV7-2
CDR3: CASSSGGAPYNEQFF
DNA: TGTGCCAGCAGCTCAGGGGGCGCCCCCTACAATGAGCAGTTCTTC

size: .
J: TRBJ1-2
D: .
V: TRBV5-6
CDR3: CASSLGSINLYGYTF
DNA: TGTGCCAGCAGCTTGGGCTCTATAAACCTCTATGGCTACACCTTC

size: few
J: TRBJ2-3
D: TRBD1
V: TRBV2
CDR3: CASSQDRGSDTQYF
DNA: TGTGCCAGCAGTCAGGACAGGGGGTCAGATACGCAGTATTTT

size: .
J: TRBJ2-1
D: TRBD1
V: TRBV28
CDR3: CASSLPGQGVNEQFF
DNA: TGTGCCAGCAGTCTACCGGGACAGGGGGTGAATGAGCAGTTCTTC

size: once
J: TRBJ1-5
D: TRBD1
V: TRBV3-1/TRBV3-2
CDR3: CASSQGQVSNQPQHF
DNA: TGTGCCAGCAGCCAGGGACAGGTAAGCAATCAGCCCCAGCATTTT

size: once
J: TRBJ1-4
D: TRBD1
V: TRBV18
CDR3: CASSVQGASYGKLFF
DNA: TGTGCCAGCTCAGTCCAGGGGGCCAGCTATGGAAAACTGTTTTTT